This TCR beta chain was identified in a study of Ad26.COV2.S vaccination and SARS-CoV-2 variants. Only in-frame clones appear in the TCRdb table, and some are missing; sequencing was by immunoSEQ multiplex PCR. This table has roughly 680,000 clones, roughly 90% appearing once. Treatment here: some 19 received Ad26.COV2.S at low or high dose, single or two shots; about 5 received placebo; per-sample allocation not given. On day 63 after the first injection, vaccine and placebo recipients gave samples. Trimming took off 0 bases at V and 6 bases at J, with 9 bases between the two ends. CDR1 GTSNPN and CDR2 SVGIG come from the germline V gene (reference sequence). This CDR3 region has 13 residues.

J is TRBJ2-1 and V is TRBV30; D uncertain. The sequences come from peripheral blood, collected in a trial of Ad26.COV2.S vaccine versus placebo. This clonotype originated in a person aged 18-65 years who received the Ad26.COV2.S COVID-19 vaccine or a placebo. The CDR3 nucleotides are TGTGCCTGGAGTGTAGGAGTGCTCAATGAGCAGTTCTTC. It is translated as CAWSVGVLNEQFF.